The rows below give T cell receptor beta chains drawn from one sample of a study of patients and donors after allogeneic stem cell transplantation. TCRdb itself ran the RT-PCR reads through MiXCR, one entry per CDR3 protein. Of approximately 60,000 distinct CDR3 sequences detected, about an eighth appear once; the ten largest clones hold around 32%. Sequencing used blood, either unsorted or a sorted T cell fraction (not recorded which). These TCRs come from a human donor who was either an allogeneic HSCT recipient or a stem cell or donor lymphocyte infusion donor (not recorded which). It is not recorded whose cells these are; they may come from a transplant donor. Both conserved end residues are part of each CDR3. The D gene is left open where the match is weak. The size of a clone is reported for some rows only, either as once, few or many, or as a class for expanded clones.

d_call	v_call	clone_size	j_call	cdr3_nt	cdr3_aa
-	TRBV24-1	-	TRBJ2-5	TGTGCCACGGCGGGGACGAGTCGGGAGACCCAGTACTTC	CATAGTSRETQYF
TRBD2	TRBV10-3	few	TRBJ2-5	TGTGCCATCAGTGAGTCATGGGACCCCGGGACTAGCAGCCAAGAGACCCAGTACTTC	CAISESWDPGTSSQETQYF
TRBD2	TRBV18	-	TRBJ2-5	TGTGCCAGCTCACTCTGGACTAGCGGGAGTAGGGAGACCCAGTACTTC	CASSLWTSGSRETQYF
TRBD2	TRBV11-3	many	TRBJ2-4	TGTGCCAGCAGCTTAGAAGCGGGGCTAGCCAAAAACATTCAGTACTTC	CASSLEAGLAKNIQYF
-	TRBV6-9	few	TRBJ2-2	TGTGCCAGCAGCGTTGATAGCACCGGGGAGCTGTTTTTT	CASSVDSTGELFF
TRBD2	TRBV12-3/TRBV12-4	-	TRBJ2-3	TGTGCCAGCAGGTTAGCGGGAGCGACAGATACGCAGTATTTT	CASRLAGATDTQYF
-	TRBV6-6	few	TRBJ1-6	TGTGCCAGCAGCCCAAGGGGGGCGACCTATAATTCACCCCTCCACTTT	CASSPRGATYNSPLHF
-	TRBV5-1	few	TRBJ2-7	TGCGCCAGCAGCTTGGTCCTGACAGGACCTTCCTACGAGCAGTACTTC	CASSLVLTGPSYEQYF
-	TRBV29-1	few	TRBJ2-1	TGCAGCGTTGTGATTGGAGACTACTCCCACAATGAGCAGTTCTTC	CSVVIGDYSHNEQFF
-	TRBV15	-	TRBJ1-2	TGTGCCACCAGCGATCGACAGACCTCCTATGGCTACACCTTC	CATSDRQTSYGYTF
-	TRBV12-3/TRBV12-4	many	TRBJ1-1	TGTGCCAGCAGTCGCCGGACAGCAATGAACACTGAAGCTTTCTTT	CASSRRTAMNTEAFF
-	TRBV10-2	few	TRBJ2-1	TGCGCCAGCAGTGAGTCGATGGATGAGCAGTTCTTC	CASSESMDEQFF
TRBD2	TRBV20-1	few	TRBJ2-7	TGCAGTGCTGAGACTAGCGGGAAAGTGGACGAGCAGTACTTC	CSAETSGKVDEQYF
-	TRBV29-1	many	TRBJ1-2	TGCAGCGGTGCGGATACTAACTATGGCTACACCTTC	CSGADTNYGYTF
TRBD1	TRBV7-9	-	TRBJ2-1	TGTGCCAGCAGCTTACCCCGGGACAGGGGATATTACAATGAGCAGTTCTTC	CASSLPRDRGYYNEQFF
TRBD2	TRBV5-4	many	TRBJ2-2	TGTGCCAGCAGCCTTGGACTAGCGGGAGTAACCGGGGAGCTGTTTTTT	CASSLGLAGVTGELFF
-	TRBV18	-	TRBJ2-2	TGTGCCAGCTCTAGACCGAACACCGGGGAGCTGTTTTTT	CASSRPNTGELFF
TRBD2	TRBV27	few	TRBJ2-3	TGTGCCAGCAGTCCACGGAGACTAGCGGGAGGGGATACGCAGTATTTT	CASSPRRLAGGDTQYF